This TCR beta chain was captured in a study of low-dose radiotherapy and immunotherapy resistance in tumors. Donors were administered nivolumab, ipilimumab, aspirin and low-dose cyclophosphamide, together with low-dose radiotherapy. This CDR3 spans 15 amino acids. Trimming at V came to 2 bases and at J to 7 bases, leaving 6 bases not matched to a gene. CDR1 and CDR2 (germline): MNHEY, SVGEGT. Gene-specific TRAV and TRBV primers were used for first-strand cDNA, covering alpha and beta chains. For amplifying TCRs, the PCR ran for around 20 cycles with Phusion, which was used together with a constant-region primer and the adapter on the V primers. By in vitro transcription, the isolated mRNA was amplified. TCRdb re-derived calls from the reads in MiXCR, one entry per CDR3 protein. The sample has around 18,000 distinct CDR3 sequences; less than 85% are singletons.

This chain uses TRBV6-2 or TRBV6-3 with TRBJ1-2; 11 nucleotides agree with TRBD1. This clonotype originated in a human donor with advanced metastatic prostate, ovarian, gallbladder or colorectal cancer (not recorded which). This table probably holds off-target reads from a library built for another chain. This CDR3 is CASSYPRTGGSGYTF. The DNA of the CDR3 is TGTGCCAGCAGTTACCCCCGGACAGGGGGCTCTGGCTACACCTTC.